A selection of T cell receptor beta chains follows, all from one sample in a study of blood T cell repertoires in COVID-19. Measured with immunoSEQ multiplex PCR; TCRdb has only the in-frame clones, and not every one. The sample shows 450,000 to 500,000 clones, approximately 83% of them seen only once. Source material: peripheral blood. These receptors came from a human donor in a cohort sampled during active COVID-19. Each CDR3 is given with its conserved first and last residue. Fields, in order: D gene, J gene, V gene, clone size, CDR3 DNA, CDR3 protein. D genes are given only for firm matches. A row's size may be missing; if present it is once, few, many or a size class.

D gene: TRBD1
J gene: TRBJ2-7
V gene: TRBV7-9
clone size: -
CDR3 DNA: TGTGCCAGCAGCCGACAGGGGGCTTACGAGCAGTACTTC
CDR3 protein: CASSRQGAYEQYF

D gene: TRBD2
J gene: TRBJ2-2
V gene: TRBV19
clone size: -
CDR3 DNA: TGTGCCAGTCGTAAACTAGCGGGCGCGAACACCGGGGAGCTGTTTTTT
CDR3 protein: CASRKLAGANTGELFF

D gene: -
J gene: TRBJ2-1
V gene: TRBV21-1
clone size: -
CDR3 DNA: TGTGCCAGCAGCAAACGGGCTAGCGGGATTCGCAATGAGCAGTTCTTC
CDR3 protein: CASSKRASGIRNEQFF

D gene: TRBD2
J gene: TRBJ2-3
V gene: TRBV7-6
clone size: -
CDR3 DNA: TGTGCCAGCAGCTTGATGGGTAGCGGGATTGCAGATACGCAGTATTTT
CDR3 protein: CASSLMGSGIADTQYF

D gene: TRBD2
J gene: TRBJ2-3
V gene: TRBV30
clone size: once
CDR3 DNA: TGTGCCTGGAGTGGACTAGCGGGAGCGACAGATACGCAGTATTTT
CDR3 protein: CAWSGLAGATDTQYF

D gene: TRBD2
J gene: TRBJ2-3
V gene: TRBV2
clone size: -
CDR3 DNA: TGTGCCAGCTGGGGACTAGCGGGAGTGGGCCCAGATACGCAGTATTTT
CDR3 protein: CASWGLAGVGPDTQYF

D gene: TRBD2
J gene: TRBJ2-5
V gene: TRBV15
clone size: -
CDR3 DNA: TGTGCCACCAGCAGAGATGCGGGGGGAGAGACCCAGTACTTC
CDR3 protein: CATSRDAGGETQYF

D gene: -
J gene: TRBJ1-2
V gene: TRBV30
clone size: -
CDR3 DNA: TGTGCCTGGGAGAAACCGGGGAGGATTAACTATGGCTACACCTTC
CDR3 protein: CAWEKPGRINYGYTF

D gene: -
J gene: TRBJ2-3
V gene: TRBV7-3
clone size: few
CDR3 DNA: TGTGCCAGCAGCTTACAGCCTGGGGAGCTTGATACGCAGTATTTT
CDR3 protein: CASSLQPGELDTQYF

D gene: TRBD2
J gene: TRBJ2-5
V gene: TRBV9
clone size: -
CDR3 DNA: TGTGCCAGCAGCCCCAGTGGAGCGGGAGGGGGTGAGACCCAGTACTTC
CDR3 protein: CASSPSGAGGGETQYF

D gene: TRBD1
J gene: TRBJ2-7
V gene: TRBV7-2
clone size: -
CDR3 DNA: TGTGCCAGCAGCCCCGGGACAGCCGGAGAGCAGTACTTC
CDR3 protein: CASSPGTAGEQYF

D gene: -
J gene: TRBJ2-1
V gene: TRBV7-2
clone size: -
CDR3 DNA: TGTGCCAGCAGCTTATACGCCGGTGAGCAGTTCTTC
CDR3 protein: CASSLYAGEQFF

D gene: TRBD2
J gene: TRBJ2-3
V gene: TRBV10-2
clone size: -
CDR3 DNA: TGCGCCAGCAGTGAGGGCGGGAGGGGAGATACGCAGTATTTT
CDR3 protein: CASSEGGRGDTQYF

D gene: -
J gene: TRBJ2-7
V gene: TRBV28
clone size: -
CDR3 DNA: TGTGCCAGCAGTTTAGCAGCGGCCAGCTCCTACGAGCAGTACTTC
CDR3 protein: CASSLAAASSYEQYF

D gene: TRBD1
J gene: TRBJ1-1
V gene: TRBV6-1
clone size: -
CDR3 DNA: TGTGCCAGCAGTGCCCAGGGACAGGGGGCGCGCACTGAAGCTTTCTTT
CDR3 protein: CASSAQGQGARTEAFF

D gene: TRBD2
J gene: TRBJ2-7
V gene: TRBV6-2/TRBV6-3
clone size: -
CDR3 DNA: TGTGCCAGCAGTCGCGGGACTAGCGGGAGTCGGTACGAGCAGTACTTC
CDR3 protein: CASSRGTSGSRYEQYF

D gene: -
J gene: TRBJ1-4
V gene: TRBV29-1
clone size: -
CDR3 DNA: TGCAGCGTGGGAGGTCGTGGGGGAAATAATGAAAAACTGTTTTTT
CDR3 protein: CSVGGRGGNNEKLFF

D gene: -
J gene: TRBJ2-7
V gene: TRBV29-1
clone size: -
CDR3 DNA: TGCAGCACCTATCAGGCGGGTCCTACGAACGAGCAGTACTTC
CDR3 protein: CSTYQAGPTNEQYF

D gene: TRBD2
J gene: TRBJ2-1
V gene: TRBV7-8
clone size: -
CDR3 DNA: TGTGCCAGCAGCCTCCGGGACTACGGGTACTGGAATGAGCAGTTCTTC
CDR3 protein: CASSLRDYGYWNEQFF

D gene: -
J gene: TRBJ2-1
V gene: TRBV19
clone size: once
CDR3 DNA: TGTGCCAGTAGTTTGACTCTCGCCTACAATGAGCAGTTCTTC
CDR3 protein: CASSLTLAYNEQFF

D gene: -
J gene: TRBJ1-4
V gene: TRBV3-1/TRBV3-2
clone size: -
CDR3 DNA: TGTGCCAGCACGGGGGGCATCGGAGAAAAACTGTTTTTT
CDR3 protein: CASTGGIGEKLFF

D gene: -
J gene: TRBJ2-5
V gene: TRBV15
clone size: -
CDR3 DNA: TGTGCCACCAGCAGGCCTTTGCGGGGAATGGAGACCCAGTACTTC
CDR3 protein: CATSRPLRGMETQYF

D gene: -
J gene: TRBJ1-5
V gene: TRBV4-1
clone size: -
CDR3 DNA: TGCGCCAGCAGCCAAGTATACGTAGTGAGCAATCAGCCCCAGCATTTT
CDR3 protein: CASSQVYVVSNQPQHF

D gene: TRBD2
J gene: TRBJ2-1
V gene: TRBV30
clone size: -
CDR3 DNA: TGTGCCTGGAGAGTAGCGGGAGCTCGGAATGAGCAGTTCTTC
CDR3 protein: CAWRVAGARNEQFF

D gene: TRBD1
J gene: TRBJ1-5
V gene: TRBV27
clone size: -
CDR3 DNA: TGTGCCAGCAGCTACAGGGGGGATAATCAGCCCCAGCATTTT
CDR3 protein: CASSYRGDNQPQHF

D gene: -
J gene: TRBJ2-2
V gene: TRBV15
clone size: -
CDR3 DNA: TGTGCCACCAGCCTACCTTCGGGGGCCGGGGAGCTGTTTTTT
CDR3 protein: CATSLPSGAGELFF

D gene: TRBD2
J gene: TRBJ2-3
V gene: TRBV7-9
clone size: -
CDR3 DNA: TGTGCCAGCAGCTTACCACTAGCGGGAGTGCGGGAGGATACGCAGTATTTT
CDR3 protein: CASSLPLAGVREDTQYF

D gene: -
J gene: TRBJ1-2
V gene: TRBV9
clone size: -
CDR3 DNA: TGTGCCAGCAGCCCCTTCACGCAGGTTCACAACCCCCGCGGGGGCTACACCTTC
CDR3 protein: CASSPFTQVHNPRGGYTF

D gene: TRBD2
J gene: TRBJ2-5
V gene: TRBV18
clone size: -
CDR3 DNA: TGTGCCTCCGCCCCCTGGCCGGGGGAGGGGAGGACCCAGTACTTC
CDR3 protein: CASAPWPGEGRTQYF

D gene: -
J gene: TRBJ2-2
V gene: TRBV21-1
clone size: -
CDR3 DNA: TGTGCCAGCAGGGGACAGGGGAGCACCGGGGAGCTGTTTTTT
CDR3 protein: CASRGQGSTGELFF

D gene: -
J gene: TRBJ1-5
V gene: TRBV24-1
clone size: -
CDR3 DNA: TGTGCCACCAGTGAAGCAGGGAGCAATCAGCCCCAGCATTTT
CDR3 protein: CATSEAGSNQPQHF

D gene: TRBD1
J gene: TRBJ2-5
V gene: TRBV5-8
clone size: -
CDR3 DNA: TGTGCCAGCAGCTCAACAGGGGGGATTCGTGAGACCCAGTACTTC
CDR3 protein: CASSSTGGIRETQYF

D gene: -
J gene: TRBJ1-3
V gene: TRBV27
clone size: -
CDR3 DNA: TGTGCCAGCAGTTTATCCAGGGATACCGTCTCTGGAAACACCATATATTTT
CDR3 protein: CASSLSRDTVSGNTIYF

D gene: -
J gene: TRBJ1-5
V gene: TRBV19
clone size: -
CDR3 DNA: TGTGCCAGTAGTCTCGGTCTTAGCAATCAGCCCCAGCATTTT
CDR3 protein: CASSLGLSNQPQHF

D gene: TRBD1
J gene: TRBJ2-7
V gene: TRBV7-2
clone size: -
CDR3 DNA: TGTGCCAGCAGCACTGGACAGGGGGGGTTCTCCTACGAGCAGTACTTC
CDR3 protein: CASSTGQGGFSYEQYF

D gene: TRBD1
J gene: TRBJ2-1
V gene: TRBV28
clone size: -
CDR3 DNA: TGTGCCAGCAACCCACAGGGGCCCCGCTACAATGAGCAGTTCTTC
CDR3 protein: CASNPQGPRYNEQFF

D gene: -
J gene: TRBJ1-1
V gene: TRBV12-5
clone size: -
CDR3 DNA: TGTGCTAGTGGTGCGGGATCGAACACTGAAGCTTTCTTT
CDR3 protein: CASGAGSNTEAFF

D gene: TRBD1
J gene: TRBJ2-5
V gene: TRBV15
clone size: few
CDR3 DNA: TGTGCCACCAGCTTCAGGGGGGAGACCCAGTACTTC
CDR3 protein: CATSFRGETQYF

D gene: TRBD2
J gene: TRBJ2-1
V gene: TRBV27
clone size: -
CDR3 DNA: TGTGCCAGCAGTCGAGCGGGAGCGGGTGAGCAGTTCTTC
CDR3 protein: CASSRAGAGEQFF

D gene: -
J gene: TRBJ2-5
V gene: TRBV10-3
clone size: -
CDR3 DNA: TGTGCCATCGCGACAGAAGAGACCCAGTACTTC
CDR3 protein: CAIATEETQYF

D gene: -
J gene: TRBJ1-2
V gene: TRBV3-1/TRBV3-2
clone size: -
CDR3 DNA: TGTGCCAGCAGCCTTTGGACAGTCCGCGGCTACACCTTC
CDR3 protein: CASSLWTVRGYTF